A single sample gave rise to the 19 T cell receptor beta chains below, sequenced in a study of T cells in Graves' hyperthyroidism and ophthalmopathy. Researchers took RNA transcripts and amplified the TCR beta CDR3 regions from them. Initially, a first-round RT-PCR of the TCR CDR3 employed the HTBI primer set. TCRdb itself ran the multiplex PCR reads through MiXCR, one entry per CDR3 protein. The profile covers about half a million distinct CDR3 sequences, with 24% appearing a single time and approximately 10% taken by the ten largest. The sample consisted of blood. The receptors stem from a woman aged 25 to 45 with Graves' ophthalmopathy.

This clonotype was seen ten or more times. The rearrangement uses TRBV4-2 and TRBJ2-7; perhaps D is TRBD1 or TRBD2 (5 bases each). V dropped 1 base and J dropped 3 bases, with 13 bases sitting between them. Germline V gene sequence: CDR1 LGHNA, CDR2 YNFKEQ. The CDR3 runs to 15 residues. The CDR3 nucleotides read TGTGCCAGCAGCCAAGGAGGGACGTTCAACTACGAGCAGTACTTC. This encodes CASSQGGTFNYEQYF.

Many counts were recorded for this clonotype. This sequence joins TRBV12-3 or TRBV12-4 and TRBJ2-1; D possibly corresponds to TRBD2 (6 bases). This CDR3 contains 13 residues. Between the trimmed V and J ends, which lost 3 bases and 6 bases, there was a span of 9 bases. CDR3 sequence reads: CASSFGGLNEQFF. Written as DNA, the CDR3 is TGTGCCAGCAGTTTTGGAGGGCTCAATGAGCAGTTCTTC.

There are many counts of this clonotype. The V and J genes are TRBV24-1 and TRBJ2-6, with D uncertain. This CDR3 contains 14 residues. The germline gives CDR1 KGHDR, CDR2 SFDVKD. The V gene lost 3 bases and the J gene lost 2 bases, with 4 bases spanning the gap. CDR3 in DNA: TGTGCCACCAGTGATCGGCCTGGGGCCAACGTCCTGACTTTC. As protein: CATSDRPGANVLTF.

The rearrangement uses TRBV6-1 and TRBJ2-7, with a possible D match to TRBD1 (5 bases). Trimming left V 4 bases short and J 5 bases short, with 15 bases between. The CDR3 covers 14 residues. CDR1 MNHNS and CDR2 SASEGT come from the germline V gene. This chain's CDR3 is CASSAKDKNNEQYF. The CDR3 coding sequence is TGTGCCAGCAGTGCGAAGGACAAGAATAACGAGCAGTACTTC.

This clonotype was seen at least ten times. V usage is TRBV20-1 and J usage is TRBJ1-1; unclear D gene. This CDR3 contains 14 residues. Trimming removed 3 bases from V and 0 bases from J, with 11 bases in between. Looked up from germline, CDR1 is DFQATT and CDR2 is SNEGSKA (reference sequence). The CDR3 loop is CSASRTQVNTEAFF. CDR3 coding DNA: TGCAGTGCTAGCCGGACCCAGGTGAACACTGAAGCTTTCTTT.

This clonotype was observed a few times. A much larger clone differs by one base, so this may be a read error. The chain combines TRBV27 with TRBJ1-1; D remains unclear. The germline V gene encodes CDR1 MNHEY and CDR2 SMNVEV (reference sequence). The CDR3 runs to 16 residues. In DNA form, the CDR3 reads TGTGCCAGCAGTTTATCCGTGGGGATTTTGAACACTGAAGCTCTCTTT. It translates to CASSLSVGILNTEALF.

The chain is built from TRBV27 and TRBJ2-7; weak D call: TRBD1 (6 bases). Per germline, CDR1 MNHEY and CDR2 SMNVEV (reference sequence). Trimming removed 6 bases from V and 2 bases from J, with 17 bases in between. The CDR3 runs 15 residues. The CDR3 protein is CASSPSGTHAYEQYF. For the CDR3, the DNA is TGTGCCAGCAGCCCCTCCGGGACACACGCCTACGAGCAGTACTTC.

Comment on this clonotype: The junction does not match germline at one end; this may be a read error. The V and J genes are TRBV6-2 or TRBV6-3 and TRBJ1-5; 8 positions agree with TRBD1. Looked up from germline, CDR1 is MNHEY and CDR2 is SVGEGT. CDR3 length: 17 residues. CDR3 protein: CASSYNTGGGDNQPKHF. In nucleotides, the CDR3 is TGTGCCAGCAGTTACAATACAGGGGGGGGTGACAATCAGCCCAAGCATTTT.

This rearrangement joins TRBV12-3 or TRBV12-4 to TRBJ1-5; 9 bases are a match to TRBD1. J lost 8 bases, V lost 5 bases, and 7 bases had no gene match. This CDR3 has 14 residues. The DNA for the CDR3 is TGTGCCAGCAGTCCACGGGACAGGGCGAAGCCCCAGCATTTT. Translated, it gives CASSPRDRAKPQHF.

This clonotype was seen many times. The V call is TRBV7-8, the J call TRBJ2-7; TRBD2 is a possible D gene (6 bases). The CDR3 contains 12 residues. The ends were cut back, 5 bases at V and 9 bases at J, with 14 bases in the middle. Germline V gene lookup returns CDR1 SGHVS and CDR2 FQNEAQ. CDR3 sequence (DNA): TGTGCCAGCAGCCCACAATGGGGGGTGCAGTACTTC. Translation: CASSPQWGVQYF.

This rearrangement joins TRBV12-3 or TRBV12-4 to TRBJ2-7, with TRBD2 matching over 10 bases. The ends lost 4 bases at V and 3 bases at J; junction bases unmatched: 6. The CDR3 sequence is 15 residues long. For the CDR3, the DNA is TGTGCCAGCAGTTACACCGGGACTAGCGTCTACGAGCAGTACTTC. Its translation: CASSYTGTSVYEQYF.

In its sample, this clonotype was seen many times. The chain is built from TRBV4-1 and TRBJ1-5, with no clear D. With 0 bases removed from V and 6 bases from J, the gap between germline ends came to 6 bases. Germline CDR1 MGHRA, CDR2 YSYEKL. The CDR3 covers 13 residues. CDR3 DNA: TGCGCCAGCAGCCAAGATCCGGCTCAGCCCCAGCATTTT. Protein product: CASSQDPAQPQHF.

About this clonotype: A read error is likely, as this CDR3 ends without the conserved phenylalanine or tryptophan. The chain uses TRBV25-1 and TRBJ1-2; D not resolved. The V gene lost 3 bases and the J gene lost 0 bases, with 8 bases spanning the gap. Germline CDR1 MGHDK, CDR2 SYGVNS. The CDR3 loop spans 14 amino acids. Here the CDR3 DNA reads TGTGCCAGCAGTGATCAGGAGACTAACTATGGCTACACCTAC. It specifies CASSDQETNYGYTY.

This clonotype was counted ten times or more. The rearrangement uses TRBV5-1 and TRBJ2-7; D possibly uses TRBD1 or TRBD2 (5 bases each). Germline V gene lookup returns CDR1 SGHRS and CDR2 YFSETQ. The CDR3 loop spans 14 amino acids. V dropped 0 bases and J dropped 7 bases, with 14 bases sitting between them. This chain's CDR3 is CASSLEPSWGEQYF. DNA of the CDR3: TGCGCCAGCAGCTTGGAACCCTCCTGGGGGGAGCAGTACTTC.

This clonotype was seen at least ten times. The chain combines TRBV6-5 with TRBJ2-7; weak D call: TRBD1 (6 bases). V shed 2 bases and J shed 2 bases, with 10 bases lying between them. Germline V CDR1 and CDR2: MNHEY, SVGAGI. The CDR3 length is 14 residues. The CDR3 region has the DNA TGTGCCAGCAGTTACGGACAGACGACCTACGAGCAGTACTTC. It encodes CASSYGQTTYEQYF.

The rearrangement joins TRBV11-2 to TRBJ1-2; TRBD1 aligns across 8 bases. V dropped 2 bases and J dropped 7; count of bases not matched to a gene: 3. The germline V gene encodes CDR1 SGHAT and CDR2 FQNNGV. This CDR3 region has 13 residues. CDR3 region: CASSLKQGVGYTF. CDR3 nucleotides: TGTGCCAGCAGCTTAAAACAGGGGGTTGGCTACACCTTC.

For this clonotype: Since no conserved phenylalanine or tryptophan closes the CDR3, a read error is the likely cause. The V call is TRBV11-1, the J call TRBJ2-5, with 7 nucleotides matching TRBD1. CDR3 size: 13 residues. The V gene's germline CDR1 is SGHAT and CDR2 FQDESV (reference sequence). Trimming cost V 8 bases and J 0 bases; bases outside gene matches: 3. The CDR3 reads CASSGGYQETQYY. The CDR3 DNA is TGTGCCAGCTCAGGGGGTTACCAAGAGACCCAGTACTAC.

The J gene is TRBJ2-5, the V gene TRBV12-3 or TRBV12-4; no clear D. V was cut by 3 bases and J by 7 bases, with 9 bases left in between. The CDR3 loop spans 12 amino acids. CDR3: CASSFRVATQYF. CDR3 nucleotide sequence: TGTGCCAGCAGTTTTCGGGTGGCGACCCAGTACTTC.

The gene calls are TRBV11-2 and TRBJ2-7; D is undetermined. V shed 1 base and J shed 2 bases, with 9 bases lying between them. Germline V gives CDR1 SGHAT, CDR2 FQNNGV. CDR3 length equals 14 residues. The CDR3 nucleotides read TGTGCCAGCAGCTTAGTTAACATTCCCTACGAGCAGTACTTC. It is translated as CASSLVNIPYEQYF.